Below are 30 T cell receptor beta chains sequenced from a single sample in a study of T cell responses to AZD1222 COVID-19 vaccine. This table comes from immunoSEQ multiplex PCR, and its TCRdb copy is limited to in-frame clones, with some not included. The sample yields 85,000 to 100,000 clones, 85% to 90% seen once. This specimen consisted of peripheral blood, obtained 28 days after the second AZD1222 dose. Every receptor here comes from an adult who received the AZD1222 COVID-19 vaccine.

The CDR3 nucleotides are TGCACCAACCACCCAAGGGACGGCTACGAGCAGTACTTC. It encodes CTNHPRDGYEQYF. The V gene is TRBV1, the J gene TRBJ2-7. TRBV1 is a pseudogene locus. The CDR3 is 13 residues long.

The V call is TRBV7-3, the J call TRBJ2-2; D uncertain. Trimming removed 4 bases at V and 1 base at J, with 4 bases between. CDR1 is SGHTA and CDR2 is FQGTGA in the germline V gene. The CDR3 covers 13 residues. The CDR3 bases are TGTGCCAGCAGCTACAGGAACACCGGGGAGCTGTTTTTT. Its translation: CASSYRNTGELFF.

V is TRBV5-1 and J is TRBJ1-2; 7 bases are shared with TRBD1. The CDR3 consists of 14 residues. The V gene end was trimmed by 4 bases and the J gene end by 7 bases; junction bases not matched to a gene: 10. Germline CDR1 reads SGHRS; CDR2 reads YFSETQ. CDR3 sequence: CASSPGQPLSGYTF. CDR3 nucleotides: TGCGCCAGCAGCCCGGGACAGCCACTGAGTGGCTACACCTTC. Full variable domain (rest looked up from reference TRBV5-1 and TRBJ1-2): KAGVTQTPRYLIKTRGQQVTLSCSPISGHRSVSWYQQTPGQGLQFLFEYFSETQRNKGNFPGRFSGRQFSNSRSEMNVSTLELGDSALYLCASSPGQPLSGYTFGSGTRLTVV.

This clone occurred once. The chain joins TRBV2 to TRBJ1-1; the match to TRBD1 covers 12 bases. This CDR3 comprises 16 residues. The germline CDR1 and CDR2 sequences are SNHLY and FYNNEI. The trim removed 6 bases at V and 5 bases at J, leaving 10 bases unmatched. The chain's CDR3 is CASRSGQGASKTEAFF. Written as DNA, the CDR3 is TGTGCCAGCAGATCGGGACAGGGGGCATCGAAGACTGAAGCTTTCTTT.

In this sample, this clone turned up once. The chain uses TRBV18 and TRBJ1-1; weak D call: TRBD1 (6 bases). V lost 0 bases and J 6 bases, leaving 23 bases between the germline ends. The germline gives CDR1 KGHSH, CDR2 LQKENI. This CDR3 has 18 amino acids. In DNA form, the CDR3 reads TGTGCCAGCTCACCACCGAGTGTGAGGGGGTTCATTCTCGCTGAAGCTTTCTTT. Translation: CASSPPSVRGFILAEAFF. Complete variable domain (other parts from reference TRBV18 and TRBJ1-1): NAGVMQNPRHLVRRRGQEARLRCSPMKGHSHVYWYRQLPEEGLKFMVYLQKENIIDESGMPKERFSAEFPKEGPSILRIQQVVRGDSAAYFCASSPPSVRGFILAEAFFGQGTRLTVV.

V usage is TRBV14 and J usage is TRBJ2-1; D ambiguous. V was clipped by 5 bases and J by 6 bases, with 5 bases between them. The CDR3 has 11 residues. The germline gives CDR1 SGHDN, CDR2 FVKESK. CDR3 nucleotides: TGTGCCAGCAGCGAATTCAATGAGCAGTTCTTC. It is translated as CASSEFNEQFF.

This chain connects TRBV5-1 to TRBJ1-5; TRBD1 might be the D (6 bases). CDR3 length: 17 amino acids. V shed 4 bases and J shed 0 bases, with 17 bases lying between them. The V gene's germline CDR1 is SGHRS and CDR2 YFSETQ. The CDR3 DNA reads TGCGCCAGCAGCGGGGGGATGACAGGAATTAGCAATCAGCCCCAGCATTTT. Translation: CASSGGMTGISNQPQHF. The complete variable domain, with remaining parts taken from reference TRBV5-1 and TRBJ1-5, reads KAGVTQTPRYLIKTRGQQVTLSCSPISGHRSVSWYQQTPGQGLQFLFEYFSETQRNKGNFPGRFSGRQFSNSRSEMNVSTLELGDSALYLCASSGGMTGISNQPQHFGDGTRLSIL.

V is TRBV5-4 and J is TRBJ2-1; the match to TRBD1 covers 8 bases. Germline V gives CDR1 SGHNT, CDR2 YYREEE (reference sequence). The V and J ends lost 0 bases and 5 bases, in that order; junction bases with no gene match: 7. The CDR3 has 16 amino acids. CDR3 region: CASSLDTGGFDNEQFF. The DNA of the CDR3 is TGTGCCAGCAGCTTGGACACAGGGGGGTTTGACAATGAGCAGTTCTTC.

CDR3 DNA sequence: TGTGCCAGCAGCTTCCAGTCCTACGAGCAGTACTTC. This sequence encodes CASSFQSYEQYF. This rearrangement joins TRBV5-6 to TRBJ2-7; D remains unclear. Germline V CDR1 and CDR2: SGHDT, YYEEEE. V was pared by 2 bases and J by 1 base, with 4 bases between. CDR3 length: 12 residues.

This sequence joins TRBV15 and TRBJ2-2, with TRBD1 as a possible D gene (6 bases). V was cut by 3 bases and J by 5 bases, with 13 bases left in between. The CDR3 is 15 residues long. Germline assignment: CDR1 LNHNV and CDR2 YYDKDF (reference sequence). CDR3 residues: CATSRVTGTTGELFF. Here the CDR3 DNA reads TGTGCCACCAGCAGGGTGACAGGCACAACCGGGGAGCTGTTTTTT.

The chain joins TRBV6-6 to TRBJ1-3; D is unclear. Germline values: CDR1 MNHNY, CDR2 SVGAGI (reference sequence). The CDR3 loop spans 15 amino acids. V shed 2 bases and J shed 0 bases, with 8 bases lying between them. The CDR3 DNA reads TGTGCCAGCAGTTACAGTTCCCCCTCTGGAAACACCATATATTTT. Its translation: CASSYSSPSGNTIYF.

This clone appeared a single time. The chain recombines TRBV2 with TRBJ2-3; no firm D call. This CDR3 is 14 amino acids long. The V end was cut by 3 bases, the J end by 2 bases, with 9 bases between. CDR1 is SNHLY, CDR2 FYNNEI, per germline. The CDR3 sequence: CASSEGRYTDTQYF. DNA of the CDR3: TGTGCCAGCAGTGAGGGTAGATACACAGATACGCAGTATTTT.

The CDR3 sequence is CASSRQGGPNEKLFF. The CDR3 nucleotides read TGTGCCAGCAGTCGACAGGGGGGCCCTAATGAAAAACTGTTTTTT. This sequence joins TRBV2 and TRBJ1-4, with 9 positions matching TRBD1. The V gene's germline CDR1 is SNHLY and CDR2 FYNNEI. The CDR3 is 15 residues long. The junction had 4 bases not matched to a gene; V was cut back by 5 bases and J by 3 bases.

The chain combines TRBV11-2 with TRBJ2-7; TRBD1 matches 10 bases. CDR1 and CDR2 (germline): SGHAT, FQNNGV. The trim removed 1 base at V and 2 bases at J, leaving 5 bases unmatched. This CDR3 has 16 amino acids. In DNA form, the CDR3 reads TGTGCCAGCAGCTTAGGAGGGACAGGGGAGGCCTACGAGCAGTACTTC. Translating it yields CASSLGGTGEAYEQYF.

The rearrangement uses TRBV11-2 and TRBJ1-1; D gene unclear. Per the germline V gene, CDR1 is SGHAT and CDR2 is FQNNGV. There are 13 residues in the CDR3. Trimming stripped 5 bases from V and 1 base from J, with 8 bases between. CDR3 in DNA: TGTGCCAGCAGCCGAACGTCGAACACTGAAGCTTTCTTT. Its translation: CASSRTSNTEAFF. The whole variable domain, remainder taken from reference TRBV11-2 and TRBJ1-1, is EAGVAQSPRYKIIEKRQSVAFWCNPISGHATLYWYQQILGQGPKLLIQFQNNGVVDDSQLPKDRFSAERLKGVDSTLKIQPAKLEDSAVYLCASSRTSNTEAFFGQGTRLTVV.

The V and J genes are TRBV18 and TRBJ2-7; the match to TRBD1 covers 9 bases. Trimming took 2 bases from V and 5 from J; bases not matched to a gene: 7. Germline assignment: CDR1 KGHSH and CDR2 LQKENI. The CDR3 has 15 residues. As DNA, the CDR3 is TGTGCCAGCTCACCAGCGGACAGGGGATTCCACGAGCAGTACTTC. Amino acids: CASSPADRGFHEQYF.

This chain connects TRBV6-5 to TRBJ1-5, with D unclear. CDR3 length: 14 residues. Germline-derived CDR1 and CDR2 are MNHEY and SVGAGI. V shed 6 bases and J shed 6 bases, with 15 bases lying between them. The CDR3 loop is CASRPDMIAQPQHF. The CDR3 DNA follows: TGTGCCAGCAGACCCGACATGATAGCTCAGCCCCAGCATTTT.

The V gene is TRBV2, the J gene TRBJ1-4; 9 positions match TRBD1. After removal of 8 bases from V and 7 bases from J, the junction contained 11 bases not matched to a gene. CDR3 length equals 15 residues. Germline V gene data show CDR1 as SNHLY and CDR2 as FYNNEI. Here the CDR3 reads CASWGQDRGSEKLFF. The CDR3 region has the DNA TGTGCCAGCTGGGGACAAGACAGGGGGAGTGAAAAACTGTTTTTT.

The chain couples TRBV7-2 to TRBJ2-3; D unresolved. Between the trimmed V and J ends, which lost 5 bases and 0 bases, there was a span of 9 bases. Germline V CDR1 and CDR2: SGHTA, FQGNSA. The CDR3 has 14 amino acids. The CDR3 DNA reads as TGTGCCAGCAGCGAGGACCTCAGCACAGATACGCAGTATTTT. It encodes CASSEDLSTDTQYF.

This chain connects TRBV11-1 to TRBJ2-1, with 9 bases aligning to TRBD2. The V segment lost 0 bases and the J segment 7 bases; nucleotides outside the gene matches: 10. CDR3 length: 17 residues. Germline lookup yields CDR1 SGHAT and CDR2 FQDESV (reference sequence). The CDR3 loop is CASSLALAGAGGNEQFF. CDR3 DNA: TGTGCCAGCAGCTTAGCGTTAGCGGGGGCCGGAGGAAATGAGCAGTTCTTC.

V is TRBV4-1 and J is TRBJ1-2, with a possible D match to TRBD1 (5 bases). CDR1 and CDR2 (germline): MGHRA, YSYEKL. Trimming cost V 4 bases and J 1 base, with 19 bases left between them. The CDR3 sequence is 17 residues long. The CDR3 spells CASSPRDDRHNNYGYTF. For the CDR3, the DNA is TGCGCCAGCAGCCCTAGAGATGACAGACATAATAACTATGGCTACACCTTC.

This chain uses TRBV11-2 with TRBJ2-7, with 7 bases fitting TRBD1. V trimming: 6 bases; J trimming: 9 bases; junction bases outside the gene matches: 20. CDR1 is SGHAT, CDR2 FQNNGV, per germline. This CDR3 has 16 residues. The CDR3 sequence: CASSSGGPGQTRAQYF. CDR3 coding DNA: TGTGCCAGCAGTAGTGGTGGTCCGGGACAGACTCGGGCGCAGTACTTC.

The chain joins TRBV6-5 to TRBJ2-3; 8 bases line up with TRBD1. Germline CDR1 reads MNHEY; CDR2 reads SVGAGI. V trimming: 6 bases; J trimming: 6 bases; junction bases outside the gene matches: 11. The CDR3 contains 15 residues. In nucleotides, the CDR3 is TGTGCCAGCAGGAGGACAGGGTGGGGATTTGATACGCAGTATTTT. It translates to CASRRTGWGFDTQYF.

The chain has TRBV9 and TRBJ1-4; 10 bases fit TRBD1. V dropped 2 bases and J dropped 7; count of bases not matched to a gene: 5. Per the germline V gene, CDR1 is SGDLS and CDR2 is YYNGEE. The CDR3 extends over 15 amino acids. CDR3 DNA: TGTGCCAGCAGCGTCGGACAGGGGGTCACTGAAAAACTGTTTTTT. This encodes CASSVGQGVTEKLFF.

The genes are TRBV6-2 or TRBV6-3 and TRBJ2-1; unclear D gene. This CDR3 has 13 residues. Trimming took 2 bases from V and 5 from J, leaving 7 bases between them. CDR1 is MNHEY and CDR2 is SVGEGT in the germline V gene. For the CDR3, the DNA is TGTGCCAGCAGTTACAACAGCAACAATGAGCAGTTCTTC. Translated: CASSYNSNNEQFF.

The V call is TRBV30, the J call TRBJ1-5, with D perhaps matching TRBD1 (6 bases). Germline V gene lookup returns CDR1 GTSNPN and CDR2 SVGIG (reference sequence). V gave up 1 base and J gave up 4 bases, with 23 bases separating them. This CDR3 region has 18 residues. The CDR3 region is CAWSAPGGAGRGNQPQHF. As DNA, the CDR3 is TGTGCCTGGAGTGCCCCCGGCGGGGCAGGGAGGGGGAATCAGCCCCAGCATTTT. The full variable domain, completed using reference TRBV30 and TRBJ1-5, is SQTIHQWPATLVQPVGSPLSLECTVEGTSNPNLYWYRQAAGRGLQLLFYSVGIGQISSEVPQNLSASRPQDRQFILSSKKLLLSDSGFYLCAWSAPGGAGRGNQPQHFGDGTRLSIL.

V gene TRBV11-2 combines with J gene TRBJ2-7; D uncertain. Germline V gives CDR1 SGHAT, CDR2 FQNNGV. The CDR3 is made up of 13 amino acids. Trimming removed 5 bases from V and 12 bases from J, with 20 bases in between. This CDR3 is CASSRGVRVRRYF. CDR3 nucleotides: TGTGCCAGCAGCCGAGGAGTTCGGGTGCGGCGGTACTTC.

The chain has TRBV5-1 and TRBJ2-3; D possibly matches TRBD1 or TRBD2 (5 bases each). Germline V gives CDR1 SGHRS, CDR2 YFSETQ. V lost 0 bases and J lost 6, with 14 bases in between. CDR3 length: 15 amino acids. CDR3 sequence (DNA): TGCGCCAGCAGCTTGGGAGGGACGGACATCGATACGCAGTATTTT. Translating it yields CASSLGGTDIDTQYF.

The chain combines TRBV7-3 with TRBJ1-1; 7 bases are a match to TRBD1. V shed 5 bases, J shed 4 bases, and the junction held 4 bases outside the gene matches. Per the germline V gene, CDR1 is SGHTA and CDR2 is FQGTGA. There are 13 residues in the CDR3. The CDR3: CASSRGRGTEAFF. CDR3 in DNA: TGTGCCAGCAGCAGGGGGCGAGGCACTGAAGCTTTCTTT.

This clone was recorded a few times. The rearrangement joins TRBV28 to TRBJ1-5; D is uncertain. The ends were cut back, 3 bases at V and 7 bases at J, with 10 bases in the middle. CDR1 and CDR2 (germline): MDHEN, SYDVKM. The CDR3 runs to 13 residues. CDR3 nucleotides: TGTGCCAGCAGTTTCGTCAGTTCGCAGCCCCAGCATTTT. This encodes CASSFVSSQPQHF.